Listed here are 31 T cell receptor beta chains from one sample, sequenced in a study of early T cells in non-severe SARS-CoV-2 infection. Using its own MiXCR run on the 5' RACE reads, TCRdb lists one record per CDR3 protein. The data contain more than 50,000 distinct CDR3 sequences, roughly an eighth of them seen just once; the ten biggest clones take up approximately 1.4%. This material consisted of whole blood, taken at baseline. All receptors derive from an adult who was a healthcare worker with PCR-confirmed SARS-CoV-2 infection or an uninfected control (not recorded which).

The chain employs TRBV28 and TRBJ2-7; D is tentatively TRBD1 or TRBD2 (5 bases each). Trimming took off 6 bases at V and 5 bases at J, with 20 bases between the two ends. This CDR3 has 15 amino acids. Germline V lookup: CDR1 MDHEN, CDR2 SYDVKM. The CDR3 spells CASRVWGIGGNEQYF. The CDR3 DNA reads as TGTGCCAGCAGAGTTTGGGGGATTGGTGGTAACGAGCAGTACTTC.

This clonotype was picked up a small number of times. This rearrangement joins TRBV27 to TRBJ2-7, with 7 positions matching TRBD1. V dropped 6 bases and J dropped 6; count of bases not matched to a gene: 11. This CDR3 contains 14 residues. CDR1 is MNHEY and CDR2 is SMNVEV in the germline V gene (reference sequence). In DNA form, the CDR3 reads TGTGCCAGCAGGCCTACCGGGACAGCGATCGAGCAGTACTTC. This codes for CASRPTGTAIEQYF.

This clonotype was recorded many times. This rearrangement joins TRBV9 to TRBJ2-3; D is possibly TRBD2 (5 bases). The CDR3 has 15 residues. Germline loops: CDR1 SGDLS, CDR2 YYNGEE. V was trimmed by 0 bases and J by 1 base, leaving 9 bases between them. The CDR3 nucleotides are TGTGCCAGCAGCGTAGGAGGGATTCGCACAGATACGCAGTATTTT. It translates to CASSVGGIRTDTQYF.

The rearrangement uses TRBV5-1 and TRBJ1-5; weak D call: TRBD1 (5 bases). The germline V gene encodes CDR1 SGHRS and CDR2 YFSETQ. V was trimmed by 3 bases and J by 0 bases, leaving 7 bases between them. The CDR3 consists of 14 residues. CDR3 sequence (DNA): TGCGCCAGCAGCTATGGGGGTAGCAATCAGCCCCAGCATTTT. Amino acids: CASSYGGSNQPQHF. The full variable domain, its missing parts supplied by reference TRBV5-1 and TRBJ1-5, is KAGVTQTPRYLIKTRGQQVTLSCSPISGHRSVSWYQQTPGQGLQFLFEYFSETQRNKGNFPGRFSGRQFSNSRSEMNVSTLELGDSALYLCASSYGGSNQPQHFGDGTRLSIL.

On this clonotype: A read error likely explains this, since a far larger clone differs by one base. This chain joins TRBV20-1 and TRBJ2-2; D possibly matches TRBD1 or TRBD2 (6 bases each). CDR1 is DFQATT and CDR2 is SNEGSKA in the germline V gene (reference sequence). The CDR3 sequence is 14 residues long. The CDR3 DNA follows: TGCAGTACTAGAGAGGGGGGCAACACCGGGGAGCTGTTTTTT. This gives the protein CSTREGGNTGELFF.

This clonotype has only a few counts. The J gene is TRBJ2-3, the V gene TRBV6-1; no clear D. Per germline, CDR1 MNHNS and CDR2 SASEGT. This CDR3 has 12 residues. The V gene lost 8 bases and the J gene lost 0 bases, with 6 bases spanning the gap. CDR3 in amino acids: CASAGSTDTQYF. For the CDR3, the DNA is TGTGCCAGCGCCGGAAGCACAGATACGCAGTATTTT.

A few counts support this clonotype. The chain links TRBV6-1 to TRBJ2-5; D is unresolved. Trimming took off 1 base at V and 6 bases at J, with 0 bases between the two ends. In germline, CDR1 is MNHNS, CDR2 SASEGT. The CDR3 is 10 amino acids. DNA for the CDR3: TGTGCCAGCAGTGAAGAGACCCAGTACTTC. Protein: CASSEETQYF.

This clonotype appeared a few times. The rearrangement links TRBV18 to TRBJ1-5, with D maybe TRBD1 (5 bases). This CDR3 has 15 amino acids. Trimming pared 6 bases from V and 6 bases from J, leaving 18 bases between. Germline lookup yields CDR1 KGHSH and CDR2 LQKENI. CDR3 region: CASSPAPTGGQPQHF. The CDR3 DNA is TGTGCCAGCTCCCCAGCCCCGACGGGGGGTCAGCCCCAGCATTTT. Filled out from reference TRBV18 and TRBJ1-5, the complete variable domain reads NAGVMQNPRHLVRRRGQEARLRCSPMKGHSHVYWYRQLPEEGLKFMVYLQKENIIDESGMPKERFSAEFPKEGPSILRIQQVVRGDSAAYFCASSPAPTGGQPQHFGDGTRLSIL.

V is TRBV4-3 and J is TRBJ1-5; D uncertain. Trimming left V 5 bases short and J 7 bases short, with 12 bases between. Germline CDR1 LGHNA, CDR2 YSLEER. The CDR3 is 13 amino acids. The CDR3, as DNA: TGCGCCAGCAGCGCATACCCGGGCCAGCCCCAGCATTTT. Its protein product is CASSAYPGQPQHF.

This clonotype was recorded a few times. The chain joins TRBV15 to TRBJ1-5; D unresolved. CDR1 is LNHNV, CDR2 YYDKDF, per germline (reference sequence). This CDR3 is built from 13 residues. V shed 3 bases and J shed 0 bases, with 3 bases lying between them. This CDR3 reads CATSSYSNQPQHF. As DNA, the CDR3 is TGTGCCACCAGCAGCTATAGCAATCAGCCCCAGCATTTT.

The chain joins TRBV6-6 to TRBJ1-5; 7 bases are a match to TRBD1. Unmatched junction bases numbered 5, after V lost 5 bases and J lost 1 base. Per the germline V gene, CDR1 is MNHNY and CDR2 is SVGAGI (reference sequence). The CDR3 loop spans 15 amino acids. CDR3 nucleotides: TGTGCCAGCAGTGGAGGGACAGCCAGCAATCAGCCCCAGCATTTT. This encodes CASSGGTASNQPQHF.

The rearrangement uses TRBV11-3 and TRBJ2-1; 13 positions agree with TRBD2. The germline V gene encodes CDR1 SGHNT and CDR2 YENEEA. This CDR3 spans 17 amino acids. Trimming took 5 bases from V and 4 from J; bases not matched to a gene: 8. The CDR3 sequence is CASSRGGTSGDYNEQFF. In DNA form, the CDR3 reads TGTGCCAGCAGCCGTGGAGGGACTAGCGGGGATTACAATGAGCAGTTCTTC.

This clonotype was observed a handful of times. The V gene is TRBV20-1, the J gene TRBJ2-6; D is ambiguous. This CDR3 is built from 12 residues. The ends were cut back, 6 bases at V and 2 bases at J, with 5 bases in the middle. Germline assignment: CDR1 DFQATT and CDR2 SNEGSKA (reference sequence). The CDR3: CSATTGANVLTF. The CDR3 coding sequence is TGCAGTGCCACCACTGGGGCCAACGTCCTGACTTTC.

This clonotype occurred a few times. This rearrangement joins TRBV7-2 to TRBJ2-1; TRBD1 matches at 9 bases. The CDR3 totals 14 residues. Trimming removed 1 base from V and 9 bases from J; junction bases left unmatched: 4. Germline-derived CDR1 and CDR2 are SGHTA and FQGNSA. The CDR3 reads CASSLGQGVGEQFF. DNA of the CDR3: TGTGCCAGCAGCTTAGGACAGGGGGTAGGTGAGCAGTTCTTC. The variable domain in full, with the rest retrieved from reference TRBV7-2 and TRBJ2-1, is GAGVSQSPSNKVTEKGKDVELRCDPISGHTALYWYRQSLGQGLEFLIYFQGNSAPDKSGLPSDRFSAERTGGSVSTLTIQRTQQEDSAVYLCASSLGQGVGEQFFGPGTRLTVL.

This clonotype was observed a few times. The J gene is TRBJ2-1, the V gene TRBV20-1; 11 nucleotides agree with TRBD2. The CDR3 runs 15 residues. Germline lookup yields CDR1 DFQATT and CDR2 SNEGSKA (reference sequence). After removal of 0 bases from V and 5 bases from J, the junction contained 3 bases not matched to a gene. CDR3 coding DNA: TGCAGTGCTAGAGAACTAGCGGGGGAGAACAATGAGCAGTTCTTC. Protein sequence: CSARELAGENNEQFF.

Here the CDR3 reads CASSLNSGANVLTF. The CDR3 nucleotides read TGTGCCAGCAGCCTAAACTCTGGGGCCAACGTCCTGACTTTC. The chain recombines TRBV11-2 with TRBJ2-6; D gene uncertain. The CDR3 runs to 14 residues. V was pared by 5 bases and J by 0 bases, with 5 bases between. The V gene's germline CDR1 is SGHAT and CDR2 FQNNGV.

The rearrangement uses TRBV20-1 and TRBJ1-4; 7 positions agree with TRBD1. CDR3 length: 13 amino acids. Germline values: CDR1 DFQATT, CDR2 SNEGSKA (reference sequence). V shed 2 bases and J 8 bases; nucleotides not matched to a gene: 5. The CDR3 loop reads CSARPGGGEKLFF. The CDR3 nucleotides read TGCAGTGCTAGACCAGGGGGGGGAGAAAAACTGTTTTTT.

This clonotype was seen many times. The V call is TRBV2, the J call TRBJ1-4, with D perhaps TRBD1 (6 bases). V lost 6 bases and J lost 5, with 10 bases in between. This CDR3 is built from 13 residues. Germline CDR1 reads SNHLY; CDR2 reads FYNNEI. The CDR3 DNA reads as TGTGCCAGCAGGGAGGACAGAAATGAAAAACTGTTTTTT. This translates into CASREDRNEKLFF.

This clonotype came up many times. This chain uses TRBV28 with TRBJ2-2; the match to TRBD2 covers 9 bases. V trimming: 6 bases; J trimming: 1 base; junction bases outside the gene matches: 24. Germline V gives CDR1 MDHEN, CDR2 SYDVKM. CDR3 length: 22 residues. The CDR3 region is CASSHKPQAGGPIFKNTGELFF. The CDR3 DNA follows: TGTGCCAGCAGCCATAAGCCCCAGGCGGGGGGGCCGATTTTCAAGAACACCGGGGAGCTGTTTTTT. Full variable domain (remainder filled in from reference TRBV28 and TRBJ2-2): DVKVTQSSRYLVKRTGEKVFLECVQDMDHENMFWYRQDPGLGLRLIYFSYDVKMKEKGDIPEGYSVSREKKERFSLILESASTNQTSMYLCASSHKPQAGGPIFKNTGELFFGEGSRLTVL.

The V and J genes are TRBV6-5 and TRBJ1-1, with D unclear. The CDR3 length is 14 residues. The V gene's germline CDR1 is MNHEY and CDR2 SVGAGI. Between the trimmed V and J ends, which lost 2 bases and 0 bases, there was a span of 7 bases. In DNA, the CDR3 is TGTGCCAGCAGTTACGCCGCCTTGAACACTGAAGCTTTCTTT. This codes for CASSYAALNTEAFF.

The genes are TRBV19 and TRBJ2-1; D is perhaps TRBD2 (6 bases). The CDR3 contains 15 residues. V dropped 7 bases and J dropped 7 bases, with 20 bases sitting between them. The germline V gene has CDR1 LNHDA and CDR2 SQIVND (reference sequence). CDR3 sequence reads: CASTSLPGLRNEQFF. The CDR3 nucleotides read TGTGCCAGTACCTCTCTCCCGGGACTGCGGAATGAGCAGTTCTTC.

This clonotype was seen ten or more times. The CDR3 DNA follows: TGTGCCATCAGAGAGGGGGCCCCTAATTCACCCCTCCACTTT. As protein: CAIREGAPNSPLHF. The rearrangement links TRBV10-3 to TRBJ1-6; TRBD1 aligns across 7 bases. The V gene's germline CDR1 is ENHRY and CDR2 SYGVKD. Trimming cost V 6 bases and J 6 bases; bases outside gene matches: 5. CDR3 length: 14 residues.

This clonotype turned up a few times. The V and J genes are TRBV12-3 or TRBV12-4 and TRBJ2-7; maybe TRBD1 (6 bases). The CDR3 consists of 14 residues. The V and J ends lost 5 bases and 0 bases respectively, with 11 bases between them. The chain's CDR3 is CASSAGTISYEQYF. CDR3 nucleotide sequence: TGTGCCAGCAGTGCCGGGACAATCTCCTACGAGCAGTACTTC.

This clonotype was seen at least ten times. V usage is TRBV6-2 or TRBV6-3 and J usage is TRBJ1-2, with a tentative D call TRBD1 (5 bases). The V end lost 0 bases, the J end lost 2 bases, and 7 bases lay between the germline ends. The CDR3 has 14 residues. Germline lookup yields CDR1 MNHEY and CDR2 SVGEGT. Here the CDR3 reads CASSYSGRNYGYTF. For the CDR3, the DNA is TGTGCCAGCAGTTACTCGGGACGAAACTATGGCTACACCTTC.

The rearrangement joins TRBV15 to TRBJ2-2, with D unclear. V lost 5 bases and J lost 2, with 18 bases in between. Germline V lookup: CDR1 LNHNV, CDR2 YYDKDF (reference sequence). There are 17 residues in the CDR3. The CDR3 nucleotides read TGTGCCACCAGCCGACCTCAGCTAGGTTTTAACACCGGGGAGCTGTTTTTT. Translating it yields CATSRPQLGFNTGELFF.

This clonotype was seen repeatedly, ten times or more. The chain carries TRBV4-3 and TRBJ2-2, with D unresolved. This CDR3 has 13 amino acids. Germline CDR1 is LGHNA and CDR2 is YSLEER. Trimming stripped 2 bases from V and 3 bases from J, with 4 bases between. The CDR3 spells CASSQMYTGELFF. The CDR3 DNA reads TGCGCCAGCAGCCAAATGTACACCGGGGAGCTGTTTTTT.

The sample holds many counts of this clonotype. This rearrangement joins TRBV20-1 to TRBJ2-7, with 7 positions matching TRBD1. The CDR3 is 15 amino acids. Germline V CDR1 and CDR2: DFQATT, SNEGSKA (reference sequence). V gave up 1 base and J gave up 3 bases; unmatched junction bases: 9. The DNA for the CDR3 is TGCAGTGCTAGAGCAGGGACAGTAAATCTCTACGAGCAGTACTTC. Translated: CSARAGTVNLYEQYF.

This clonotype was seen only a few times. V and J are TRBV5-1 and TRBJ2-5; 8 bases map to TRBD2. The V and J ends lost 3 bases and 5 bases, in that order; junction bases with no gene match: 9. CDR1 and CDR2 from the germline V gene are SGHRS and YFSETQ. The CDR3 is 15 residues long. CDR3 bases: TGCGCCAGCAGCTCCAGGACTAGCCCAGGGGAGACCCAGTACTTC. Protein product: CASSSRTSPGETQYF.

This clonotype was counted at least ten times. CDR3 nucleotides: TGCAGTGCTAGCTTCAGGGCCGAGCAGTACTTC. This sequence encodes CSASFRAEQYF. This chain uses TRBV20-1 with TRBJ2-7, with D possibly TRBD1 on 5 matching bases. The ends were cut back, 3 bases at V and 6 bases at J, with 9 bases in the middle. This CDR3 spans 11 amino acids. Germline values: CDR1 DFQATT, CDR2 SNEGSKA (reference sequence).

There are a few counts of this clonotype. The rearrangement joins TRBV10-1 to TRBJ1-6, with unresolved D. Trimming left V 3 bases short and J 9 bases short, with 6 bases between. CDR3 length equals 12 residues. Germline CDR1 is WNHNN and CDR2 is SYGVQD (reference sequence). CDR3 DNA sequence: TGCGCCAGCAGTGATGGGCGTTCACCCCTCCACTTT. Protein sequence: CASSDGRSPLHF.

The genes are TRBV11-2 and TRBJ2-1; D is possibly TRBD2 (6 bases). Germline CDR1 reads SGHAT; CDR2 reads FQNNGV. This CDR3 contains 12 residues. Deletions cut 5 bases from V and 6 bases from J, with 8 bases between. The chain's CDR3 is CASSPGVNEQFF. As DNA, the CDR3 is TGTGCCAGCAGCCCGGGGGTCAATGAGCAGTTCTTC.